This note documents a single T cell receptor beta chain sequence. This clone has more than one count but fewer than ten. Its cognate antigen has yet to be identified. One base away there is no much larger clone; base qualities are not given. These data come from a study of shared clonotypes between healthy human individuals (TCRdb year 2020). About the investigation overall: Two women and a few men aged 18 to 49 years were included in the cohort. For each donor, CD4 naive and CD4 memory were each given three plates, CD8 naive was given two plates, and CD8 memory was given one plate. The study deeply sequenced blood TCR repertoires of about 5 healthy adults to estimate repertoire size and the extent of clonotype sharing between individuals. Different laboratories and diverse techniques were used to prepare libraries and sequence TCR repertoires, to increase sequencing depth and limit assay-specific biases. Each donor's leukapheresis produced roughly between roughly 0.85 and 9.5 billion PBMCs. Points the paper makes about the study in general: The small number of donors limited the genetic and exposure-history diversity represented. Pairwise subsampling led to the expectation that sequencing depth would affect the degree of clonotype sharing among donors. Larger estimated clonotype richness was generally found for naive subsets than for memory subsets. Sampling was limited to blood, and TCR repertoires in tissue likely differ from TCR repertoires in blood. Compared with non-shared clonotypes, the clonotypes found in all four sorted-subset donors had higher generation probabilities. Across four donors, roughly 5.1% of naive CD4, approximately 3.5% of naive CD8, 2.3% of memory CD4, and 0.4% of memory CD8 clonotypes were shared. Even with the large sequencing depth, rarefaction of the sorted-subset datasets indicated that sequencing was incomplete.

CD8 naive samples were obtained by positive selection for CCR7 among CD45RO-negative cells, yielding a CD45RA+CCR7+ population from which TemRA cells were excluded. The donors were healthy, HIV-negative adults who had no recently reported acute infections or vaccinations. All donors were Caucasian adults living in Nashville, Tennessee, USA. After blood collection by leukapheresis, PBMCs were isolated using Ficoll-Histopaque density gradient centrifugation and then cryopreserved in the vapor phase of liquid nitrogen. Analytical flow cytometry was used to check the purity and quantity of every magnetically sorted T cell population. Genomic DNA was isolated from each sorted fraction and quantified by UV absorbance on a Nanodrop 2000c. TCR CDR3 regions were amplified from genomic DNA by multiplex PCR using the deep immunoSEQ assay. Extracted genomic DNA from each cell subset was distributed evenly across all wells of several immunoSEQ 96-well plates, and each plate was treated as a replicate. Each replicate PCR for sorted subsets received approximately 200 ng genomic DNA, equal to some 32,000 T cell genomes. The purified libraries were quantified using a Qubit 3.0 fluorometer, sized with a Bioanalyzer 2100, and then quantified again using the KAPA Library Quantification kit. Every immunoSEQ 96-well plate was sequenced on a separate single-read 150-cycle Illumina NextSeq 550 flow cell. The original pipeline was this. Because only junctional sequences without quality scores were contained in the immunoSEQ output, filtering matching that applied to full-length reads could not be performed. Sequences were annotated with PyIR, a Python wrapper for IgBLAST v1.9, using IMGT germline references to assign V/J genes and CDR3. Any read was removed if the V/J assignment was weak (E-value above 1e-6), the CDR3 was missing, or the read contained stop codons, out-of-frame junctions, or ambiguous translated residues. A V3J clonotype was defined by an identical inferred V gene, J gene, and CDR3 amino acid sequence. To compute the percentage overlap between repertoires, the number of shared unique clonotypes was divided by the size of the smaller repertoire. RTK rarefaction, the Chao1 estimator, and Recon v2.1 estimates of unobserved clonotypes were used to assess repertoire richness. For all TCRbeta clonotypes obtained by the gDNA method from four donors, generation probabilities were computed with OLGA. TCRdb obtained this table from immuneACCESS and retained in-frame rearrangements with V and J assigned. These tables miss some clones; where compared with another copy, unresolved V genes account for less than half of the shortfall, and the remainder is unexplained. The D gene and trimming were derived from the DNA, and the V and J assignments and clone size from that table. For this sample the table gives roughly 2,000,000 clones, of which roughly 93% were detected only once. The top ten hold under 2% of the sample.

The CDR3 covers 12 residues, taking in both the cysteine and the phenylalanine. CDR3 DNA is the only sequence kept; it has 36 bases, read in frame from the first base. V lost 5 bases and J lost 0 bases; the stretch between them is 5 bases long. As encoded in the germline V gene, CDR1 is SGHTA while CDR2 is FQGNSA. The receptor comes from a man aged 18 to 30 in good health. Some clones in this sample may be carry-over from other donors' samples. The specimen was naive CD8+ T cells from PBMCs. The cell subset or site label here, explained by the study, means: CD45RA+CCR7+. Recombination joined TRBV7-2 with TRBJ2-7; no confident D gene assignment can be made. The DNA sequence reads TGTGCCAGCAGCCCCAGCTCCTACGAGCAGTACTTC. This is translated as CASSPSSYEQYF. The full variable domain, completed from the reference TRBV7-2 and TRBJ2-7 proteins outside the CDR3, reads GAGVSQSPSNKVTEKGKDVELRCDPISGHTALYWYRQSLGQGLEFLIYFQGNSAPDKSGLPSDRFSAERTGGSVSTLTIQRTQQEDSAVYLCASSPSSYEQYFGPGTRLTVT.